The T cell receptor beta chain under discussion was sequenced for a study of OX40 agonist ivuxolimab in advanced cancers. On the study more broadly: An anti-OX40 (CD134) antibody with agonistic activity, ivuxolimab, was administered to patients. Treatment received earlier with anti-PD-1, anti-PD-L1 or anti-CTLA-4 agents was allowed, and 40% had some. Study-level findings and limits: Among T cells, CD8+ cells averaged more expanded clones than CD4+ cells. Not determined was the antigen specificity of the expanded peripheral T cells.

On this clone itself: Its antigen is unidentified.

Assay: immunoSEQ multiplex PCR; the TCRdb copy retains only in-frame clones and omits some. The table shows 130,000 or so clones, with 90% occurring only once. V lost 8 bases, J lost 4 bases, and 10 bases lay in between. CDR3 length: 12 amino acids. Germline lookup yields CDR1 MGHRA and CDR2 YSYEKL. This clonotype originated in an adult with an advanced solid tumor such as melanoma, head and neck, liver or kidney cancer. The specimen was CD4+ or CD8+ T cells sorted from blood, collected in a trial of the OX40 agonist ivuxolimab. The chain combines TRBV4-1 with TRBJ2-3; D ambiguous. The CDR3 DNA reads TGCGCCAGCGGACGAGGCGCAGATACGCAGTATTTT. This gives the protein CASGRGADTQYF.